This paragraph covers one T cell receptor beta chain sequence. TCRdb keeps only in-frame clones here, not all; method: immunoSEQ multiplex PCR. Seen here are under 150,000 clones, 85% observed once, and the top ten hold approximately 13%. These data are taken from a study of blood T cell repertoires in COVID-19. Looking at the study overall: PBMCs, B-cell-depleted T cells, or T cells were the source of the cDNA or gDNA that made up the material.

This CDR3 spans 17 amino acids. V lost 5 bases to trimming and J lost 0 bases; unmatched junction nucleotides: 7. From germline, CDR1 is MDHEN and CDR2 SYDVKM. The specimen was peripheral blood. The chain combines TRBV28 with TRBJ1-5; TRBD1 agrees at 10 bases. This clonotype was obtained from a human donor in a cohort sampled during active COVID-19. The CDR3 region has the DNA TGTGCCAGCAGTAAAGACAGGGGGCCCGATAGCAATCAGCCCCAGCATTTT. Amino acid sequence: CASSKDRGPDSNQPQHF.